Listed below are T cell receptor beta chains from one sample, sequenced in a study of blood T cell repertoires in COVID-19. Libraries were prepared by immunoSEQ multiplex PCR; TCRdb keeps only in-frame clonotypes and omits some of them. The sample yields roughly 170,000 clones, around 90% seen once. The sample comprised peripheral blood. Receptors were obtained from a man between 60 and 75 years old with acute or convalescent COVID-19. The CDR3 runs from the conserved cysteine through the conserved F or W. D genes are given only for firm matches. Size is stated for part of the rows, as once, few or many counts, or as a class when the clone is expanded.

d_call,j_call,clone_size,v_call,cdr3_aa,cdr3_nt
TRBD1,TRBJ2-5,NA,TRBV27,CASRGTGAVKTQYF,TGTGCCAGCAGGGGGACAGGGGCGGTAAAGACCCAGTACTTC
TRBD1,TRBJ2-1,NA,TRBV6-5,CASSTRDRDNEQFF,TGTGCCAGCAGTACCCGAGACAGGGACAATGAGCAGTTCTTC
TRBD1,TRBJ2-2,NA,TRBV19,CASIMDRADSGELFF,TGTGCCAGTATCATGGACAGGGCTGACTCCGGGGAGCTGTTTTTT
NA,TRBJ2-1,NA,TRBV7-2,CASSPGGGSYNEQFF,TGTGCCAGCAGCCCAGGTGGCGGGTCCTACAATGAGCAGTTCTTC
NA,TRBJ2-6,NA,TRBV2,CATGAGSGANVLTF,TGTGCCACCGGCGCGGGCTCTGGGGCCAACGTCCTGACTTTC
TRBD2,TRBJ2-4,NA,TRBV10-3,CAISSGTSGNIQYF,TGTGCCATCAGTTCCGGGACTAGCGGAAACATTCAGTACTTC
TRBD1,TRBJ1-1,NA,TRBV6-2/TRBV6-3,CASSPLGQGLNTEAFF,TGTGCCAGCAGTCCCCTCGGACAGGGATTGAACACTGAAGCTTTCTTT
TRBD1,TRBJ1-2,NA,TRBV7-9,CASSARDRVGYGYTF,TGTGCCAGCAGCGCGAGGGACAGGGTCGGCTATGGCTACACCTTC
NA,TRBJ2-5,NA,TRBV9,CASSQRTGWGETQYF,TGTGCCAGCAGCCAGAGAACAGGGTGGGGAGAGACCCAGTACTTC
TRBD1,TRBJ1-1,NA,TRBV3-1/TRBV3-2,CASSQDPRGLSEAFF,TGTGCCAGCAGCCAAGATCCCAGGGGGCTGAGTGAAGCTTTCTTT
TRBD1,TRBJ1-1,NA,TRBV7-2,CASNPIQGTEAFF,TGTGCCAGCAATCCAATACAGGGGACTGAAGCTTTCTTT
TRBD1,TRBJ2-2,NA,TRBV7-2,CASSFDRENTGELFF,TGTGCCAGCAGCTTTGACAGGGAGAACACCGGGGAGCTGTTTTTT
NA,TRBJ2-1,NA,TRBV4-1,CASSQRERLDEQFF,TGCGCCAGCAGCCAGCGAGAGCGTTTGGATGAGCAGTTCTTC
NA,TRBJ1-2,NA,TRBV7-9,CASSSSNYGYTF,TGTGCCAGCAGCTCGTCTAACTATGGCTACACCTTC
TRBD1,TRBJ1-2,NA,TRBV30,CAWSGTGNPYGYTF,TGTGCCTGGAGTGGGACAGGGAACCCCTATGGCTACACCTTC
NA,TRBJ1-2,NA,TRBV5-1,CASSLDSAGYGYTF,TGCGCCAGCAGCTTGGACAGTGCCGGCTATGGCTACACCTTC
TRBD1,TRBJ1-1,once,TRBV19,CASSTYRGAEAFF,TGTGCCAGTAGTACCTACAGGGGCGCTGAAGCTTTCTTT
NA,TRBJ1-2,NA,TRBV10-3,CAISESAGYTF,TGTGCCATCAGTGAGTCAGCTGGCTACACCTTC
TRBD1,TRBJ1-2,NA,TRBV30,CAWMERQGARGYTF,TGTGCCTGGATGGAGCGACAGGGGGCGCGAGGCTACACCTTC
NA,TRBJ1-1,NA,TRBV5-1,CASSLDGGTEAFF,TGCGCCAGCAGCTTGGACGGAGGCACTGAAGCTTTCTTT
NA,TRBJ2-7,NA,TRBV5-1,CASSFETAYEQYF,TGCGCCAGCAGCTTTGAGACAGCCTACGAGCAGTACTTC
TRBD1,TRBJ1-5,NA,TRBV5-1,CASSAGQLNQPQHF,TGCGCCAGCAGCGCGGGACAGCTCAATCAGCCCCAGCATTTT
NA,TRBJ1-5,NA,TRBV7-8,CASSLERRRIDQPQHF,TGTGCCAGCAGCTTAGAGAGGCGCCGGATCGATCAGCCCCAGCATTTT
TRBD1,TRBJ2-7,NA,TRBV24-1,CATSPWTGREQYF,TGTGCCACCAGCCCCTGGACAGGGCGCGAGCAGTACTTC
TRBD1,TRBJ1-2,NA,TRBV5-1,CASSPTGGSYGYTF,TGCGCCAGCAGCCCGACAGGGGGAAGCTATGGCTACACCTTC
TRBD1,TRBJ1-2,few,TRBV7-2,CASSRTGNGYTF,TGTGCCAGCAGCCGGACAGGGAATGGCTACACCTTC
NA,TRBJ1-1,NA,TRBV18,CASSPPTGPSTEAFF,TGTGCCAGCTCACCTCCGACGGGTCCGAGCACTGAAGCTTTCTTT
TRBD1,TRBJ2-1,NA,TRBV6-5,CASVKQGANNEQFF,TGTGCCAGCGTGAAACAGGGGGCTAACAATGAGCAGTTCTTC
TRBD1,TRBJ1-1,NA,TRBV18,CASSPSQGRTNTEAFF,TGTGCCAGCTCTCCTTCACAGGGGAGAACGAACACTGAAGCTTTCTTT
NA,TRBJ1-2,NA,TRBV24-1,CATSDPTRYGYTF,TGTGCCACCAGTGACCCAACCAGGTATGGCTACACCTTC
TRBD2,TRBJ2-5,NA,TRBV7-2,CASSLRPGEGEETQYF,TGTGCCAGCAGCTTAAGGCCCGGGGAGGGAGAAGAGACCCAGTACTTC
TRBD1,TRBJ2-1,NA,TRBV4-3,CASSQGTGPYNEQFF,TGCGCCAGCAGCCAGGGGACAGGACCATACAATGAGCAGTTCTTC
TRBD2,TRBJ2-5,NA,TRBV3-1/TRBV3-2,CASSPGTSPTQYF,TGTGCCAGCAGCCCGGGGACTAGCCCGACCCAGTACTTC
TRBD2,TRBJ2-2,NA,TRBV5-4,CASSPTSGGNTGELFF,TGTGCCAGCAGCCCGACTAGCGGGGGGAACACCGGGGAGCTGTTTTTT
NA,TRBJ1-1,NA,TRBV24-1,CATSDARRATEAFF,TGTGCCACCAGTGATGCGCGCAGGGCCACTGAAGCTTTCTTT
NA,TRBJ2-7,NA,TRBV9,CASSVESGSSYEQYF,TGTGCCAGCAGCGTAGAGTCCGGGAGCTCCTACGAGCAGTACTTC
TRBD1,TRBJ1-1,NA,TRBV7-3,CASSQRGLNTEAFF,TGTGCCAGCAGCCAGAGGGGGCTGAACACTGAAGCTTTCTTT
NA,TRBJ1-3,NA,TRBV11-2,CASSLGSIGNTIYF,TGTGCCAGCAGCTTAGGATCTATTGGAAACACCATATATTTT
TRBD1,TRBJ1-4,NA,TRBV4-1,CASSRTGENEKLFF,TGCGCCAGCAGCCGGACAGGGGAGAATGAAAAACTGTTTTTT
NA,TRBJ2-4,once,TRBV21-1,CASSTPRAGGAKNIQYF,TGTGCCAGCAGCACCCCGAGGGCAGGCGGGGCCAAAAACATTCAGTACTTC
NA,TRBJ2-3,once,TRBV5-1,CASSLWWGGTDTQYF,TGCGCCAGCAGCTTGTGGTGGGGGGGCACAGATACGCAGTATTTT
TRBD1,TRBJ1-2,NA,TRBV6-5,CASTRPGQGFAGYTF,TGTGCCAGCACCCGCCCGGGACAGGGATTCGCTGGCTACACCTTC
NA,TRBJ1-5,NA,TRBV5-6,CASSSGNSNQPQHF,TGTGCCAGCAGCTCAGGGAATAGCAATCAGCCCCAGCATTTT
NA,TRBJ1-5,NA,TRBV6-5,CASSYSQYSNQPQHF,TGTGCCAGCAGTTACTCCCAGTATAGCAATCAGCCCCAGCATTTT
TRBD1,TRBJ1-1,NA,TRBV29-1,CSGRQGLWDTEAFF,TGCAGCGGAAGACAGGGGCTGTGGGACACTGAAGCTTTCTTT
NA,TRBJ1-4,once,TRBV18,CASSPQGLGEKLFF,TGTGCCAGCTCACCACAGGGGCTGGGGGAAAAACTGTTTTTT
TRBD1,TRBJ2-2,NA,TRBV5-1,CASRLQGVNTGELFF,TGCGCCAGCAGATTACAGGGGGTGAACACCGGGGAGCTGTTTTTT
NA,TRBJ1-2,NA,TRBV2,CASTTGMGGRSYTF,TGTGCCAGCACAACAGGGATGGGTGGAAGAAGCTACACCTTC
TRBD1,TRBJ2-5,NA,TRBV27,CASSLSIRQGAMETQYF,TGTGCCAGCAGTTTATCGATTCGGCAGGGGGCAATGGAGACCCAGTACTTC
NA,TRBJ2-2,NA,TRBV19,CASSQSGATGELFF,TGTGCCAGTAGCCAAAGTGGGGCGACCGGGGAGCTGTTTTTT
TRBD1,TRBJ1-6,NA,TRBV9,CASSVSDRSLSPLHF,TGTGCCAGCAGCGTATCGGACAGGAGTTTGTCACCCCTCCACTTT
NA,TRBJ1-1,NA,TRBV3-1/TRBV3-2,CASSQGTETEAFF,TGTGCCAGCAGCCAAGGGACAGAGACTGAAGCTTTCTTT
NA,TRBJ1-1,NA,TRBV11-3,CASSVAGGSNTEAFF,TGTGCCAGCAGCGTGGCGGGGGGGTCGAACACTGAAGCTTTCTTT